One and the same sample provided the 12 T cell receptor beta chains below, sequenced in a study of blood T cell repertoires in COVID-19. Clones were read by immunoSEQ multiplex PCR, and TCRdb kept only the in-frame ones, dropping some. The profile shows around 380,000 clones, around 87% of them singletons. Sequencing was carried out using PBMCs or T cells enriched from blood (not recorded which). The source is a man aged 30 to 45 who had recovered from COVID-19.

V and J are TRBV5-1 and TRBJ1-6; 9 positions match TRBD1. Germline V gene data show CDR1 as SGHRS and CDR2 as YFSETQ. Trimming cost V 4 bases and J 10 bases; bases outside gene matches: 6. The CDR3 has 14 amino acids. The CDR3 DNA is TGCGCCAGCAGCGCCGGGACAGGGCGATCACCCCTCCACTTT. It specifies CASSAGTGRSPLHF.

CDR3 sequence: CASSSSGTGGTEAFF. The CDR3 coding sequence is TGTGCCAGCAGTTCTTCCGGGACAGGTGGCACTGAAGCTTTCTTT. V is TRBV6-5 and J is TRBJ1-1, with 8 positions matching TRBD1. CDR3 length: 15 residues. The germline V gene encodes CDR1 MNHEY and CDR2 SVGAGI. The trim removed 4 bases at V and 4 bases at J, leaving 8 bases unmatched.

The rearrangement joins TRBV19 to TRBJ2-1; 9 bases align to TRBD2. The CDR3 is 13 residues long. Trimming cost V 4 bases and J 5 bases; bases outside gene matches: 0. Germline CDR1 is LNHDA and CDR2 is SQIVND (reference sequence). Here the CDR3 reads CASSSGGDNEQFF. In DNA, the CDR3 is TGTGCCAGTAGTAGCGGGGGGGACAATGAGCAGTTCTTC. The full variable domain, completed using reference TRBV19 and TRBJ2-1, is DGGITQSPKYLFRKEGQNVTLSCEQNLNHDAMYWYRQDPGQGLRLIYYSQIVNDFQKGDIAEGYSVSREKKESFPLTVTSAQKNPTAFYLCASSSGGDNEQFFGPGTRLTVL.

On this clone: Other DNA sequences in the sample encode the same CDR3. This CDR3 is CASSDTYEQYF. CDR3 nucleotide sequence: TGTGCCAGCAGTGATACCTACGAGCAGTACTTC. The chain combines TRBV6-1 with TRBJ2-7; D is unclear. V was pared by 3 bases and J by 2 bases, with 2 bases between. The CDR3 contains 11 residues. Germline lookup yields CDR1 MNHNS and CDR2 SASEGT.

The chain joins TRBV10-1 to TRBJ1-2, with 7 bases fitting TRBD1. CDR1 and CDR2 (germline): WNHNN, SYGVQD (reference sequence). CDR3 length: 13 amino acids. With V trimmed by 4 bases and J by 7 bases, 6 bases remained unmatched. The CDR3 sequence: CASSAGTAGGYTF. The CDR3 DNA is TGCGCCAGCAGTGCTGGGACAGCCGGTGGCTACACCTTC.

This chain joins TRBV30 and TRBJ2-5; TRBD1 matches 7 bases. The V segment lost 1 base and the J segment 5 bases; nucleotides outside the gene matches: 4. Germline-derived CDR1 and CDR2 are GTSNPN and SVGIG (reference sequence). The CDR3 is made up of 13 amino acids. The CDR3 nucleotides are TGTGCCTGGAGTGAAGACAGGGTTGAGACCCAGTACTTC. Protein sequence: CAWSEDRVETQYF.

The chain recombines TRBV6-4 with TRBJ2-1; TRBD2 agrees at 7 bases. CDR1 is MRHNA, CDR2 SNTAGT, per germline. V was pared by 5 bases and J by 11 bases, with 12 bases of the junction left unmatched. This CDR3 is 14 amino acids long. CDR3 in DNA: TGTGCCAGCAGTCACAATAGCGGGCCCAGGAAGCAGTTCTTC. Protein sequence: CASSHNSGPRKQFF.

The CDR3 DNA is TGTGCCAGCAGTCCCCAGGACAGGCGTAATCAGCCCCAGCATTTT. Its protein product is CASSPQDRRNQPQHF. This sequence joins TRBV27 and TRBJ1-5; TRBD1 matches 7 bases. This CDR3 has 15 residues. V was pared by 5 bases and J by 4 bases, with 8 bases of the junction left unmatched. Looked up from germline, CDR1 is MNHEY and CDR2 is SMNVEV (reference sequence).

The chain carries TRBV6-6 and TRBJ2-7, with TRBD1 matching 9 bases. The CDR3 is 14 residues long. Germline V gene lookup returns CDR1 MNHNY and CDR2 SVGAGI (reference sequence). V shed 2 bases, J shed 6 bases, and the junction held 5 bases outside the gene matches. CDR3 in amino acids: CASSYGTGISEQYF. CDR3 nucleotide sequence: TGTGCCAGCAGTTACGGGACAGGGATCAGCGAGCAGTACTTC.

V is TRBV11-2 and J is TRBJ1-1; 10 bases fit TRBD1. Germline lookup yields CDR1 SGHAT and CDR2 FQNNGV. The CDR3 is 15 amino acids. Trimming removed 6 bases from V and 3 bases from J; junction bases left unmatched: 7. CDR3 coding DNA: TGTGCCAGCAGTCTACTGGGGACAGGGGACACTGAAGCTTTCTTT. Protein sequence: CASSLLGTGDTEAFF.

J is TRBJ1-1 and V is TRBV11-1, with D perhaps matching TRBD1 (5 bases). V lost 3 bases and J lost 1, with 9 bases in between. The CDR3 runs 14 residues. Germline values: CDR1 SGHAT, CDR2 FQDESV (reference sequence). The CDR3, as DNA: TGTGCCAGCAGCTTCTCACAGGCGAACACTGAAGCTTTCTTT. Its translation: CASSFSQANTEAFF.

The chain links TRBV7-9 to TRBJ1-1; D remains ambiguous. V gave up 1 base and J gave up 5 bases, with 11 bases separating them. CDR1 is SEHNR and CDR2 is FQNEAQ in the germline V gene (reference sequence). The CDR3 has 14 residues. The CDR3 coding sequence is TGTGCCAGCAGCTTAGTTAAGACGGGGACTGAAGCTTTCTTT. Translating gives CASSLVKTGTEAFF.